The 20 T cell receptor beta chains reported below all come from one sample, sequenced in a study of blood T cell repertoires in COVID-19. Method: immunoSEQ multiplex PCR; TCRdb's copy keeps in-frame clones and lacks some. The repertoire holds 75,000 to 90,000 clones, with around 85% as singletons. The sequenced sample was peripheral blood. The receptors were gathered from an elderly man with active or convalescent COVID-19.

This clone was found once. J is TRBJ1-1 and V is TRBV9, with TRBD1 as a possible D gene (5 bases). CDR3 length: 15 residues. The germline V and J ends were trimmed by 8 bases and 6 bases, with 23 bases remaining between them. In germline, CDR1 is SGDLS, CDR2 YYNGEE. This chain's CDR3 is CARGGDPSVRAEAFF. CDR3 bases: TGTGCCAGGGGGGGGGACCCCTCGGTGCGGGCTGAAGCTTTCTTT.

This clone has a single count. The CDR3 reads CATSEIRGGGQYV. The CDR3 coding sequence is TGTGCCACCAGTGAGATCAGGGGAGGGGGGCAGTACGTC. The rearrangement uses TRBV24-1 and TRBJ2-7, with D perhaps TRBD2 (7 bases). The CDR3 is 13 residues long. Trimming pared 4 bases from V and 9 bases from J, leaving 15 bases between. The germline V gene encodes CDR1 KGHDR and CDR2 SFDVKD.

This clone was seen a single time. V usage is TRBV19 and J usage is TRBJ1-1; D gene ambiguous. The CDR3 length is 11 residues. V was trimmed by 7 bases and J by 2 bases, leaving 5 bases between them. Germline CDR1 reads LNHDA; CDR2 reads SQIVND (reference sequence). The CDR3 DNA is TGTGCCAGTACCAGTAACACTGAAGCTTTCTTT. Translated, it gives CASTSNTEAFF.

This clone was counted once. The rearrangement joins TRBV24-1 to TRBJ2-3; the D gene is possibly TRBD1 (6 bases). V lost 3 bases, J lost 6 bases, and 15 bases lay in between. Germline CDR1 and CDR2: KGHDR and SFDVKD. This CDR3 region has 15 residues. CDR3 bases: TGTGCCACCAGTGATCAGGGGAGACGGGGCGATACGCAGTATTTT. Translated, it gives CATSDQGRRGDTQYF.

The J gene is TRBJ2-2, the V gene TRBV3-1 (or the pseudogene TRBV3-2); D possibly corresponds to TRBD2 (6 bases). CDR1 and CDR2 from the germline V gene are LGHDT and YNNKEL (reference sequence). Between the trimmed V and J ends, which lost 4 bases and 1 base, there was a span of 10 bases. The CDR3 runs 15 residues. The CDR3: CASSPGLVNTGELFF. CDR3 bases: TGTGCCAGCAGCCCGGGACTCGTGAACACCGGGGAGCTGTTTTTT.

The rearrangement joins TRBV18 to TRBJ1-1; no clear D gene. The V end was cut by 2 bases, the J end by 10 bases, with 14 bases between. Germline CDR1 KGHSH, CDR2 LQKENI. The CDR3 loop spans 13 amino acids. CDR3 in amino acids: CASSPDPQAPAFF. CDR3 nucleotide sequence: TGTGCCAGCTCACCAGATCCTCAGGCGCCAGCTTTCTTT.

CDR3 coding DNA: TGTGCCAGCAGCCAAGCCCGCCGGGGGGGCCGGGAGACCCAGTACTTC. Translation gives CASSQARRGGRETQYF. The chain recombines TRBV3-1 (or the pseudogene TRBV3-2) with TRBJ2-5; 8 nucleotides align to TRBD2. The CDR3 consists of 16 residues. After removal of 1 base from V and 5 bases from J, the junction contained 9 bases not matched to a gene. CDR1 and CDR2 from the germline V gene are LGHDT and YNNKEL (reference sequence).

Only one count was recorded for this clone. The chain carries TRBV6-5 and TRBJ2-6; D ambiguous. Germline loops: CDR1 MNHEY, CDR2 SVGAGI. CDR3 length: 15 residues. The V end lost 6 bases, the J end lost 0 bases, and 9 bases lay between the germline ends. The CDR3 DNA is TGTGCCAGCAGCCCCCACATCTCTGGGGCCAACGTCCTGACTTTC. Amino acids: CASSPHISGANVLTF.

Only a few counts were recorded for this clone. The chain uses TRBV5-4 and TRBJ2-3, with TRBD1 identical over 10 bases. Germline trimming cut 1 base from V and 4 bases from J; bases unmatched to any gene: 6. This CDR3 has 16 residues. Looked up from germline, CDR1 is SGHNT and CDR2 is YYREEE (reference sequence). The CDR3 nucleotides read TGTGCCAGCAGCTTGTTCGGGACAGGGGCCTCAGATACGCAGTATTTT. The encoded protein is CASSLFGTGASDTQYF.

This clone appeared a single time. The chain carries TRBV5-1 and TRBJ2-3; maybe TRBD2 (5 bases). Trimming removed 6 bases at V and 2 bases at J, with 16 bases between. The CDR3 contains 15 residues. Germline lookup yields CDR1 SGHRS and CDR2 YFSETQ. The CDR3 coding sequence is TGCGCCAGCACCCTCCAAGCGGCATTCACAGATACGCAGTATTTT. Protein sequence: CASTLQAAFTDTQYF.

The CDR3 reads CASSRSFREDNEKLFF. The CDR3 DNA sequence: TGCGCCAGCAGCCGATCATTCCGGGAAGATAATGAAAAACTGTTTTTT. The chain employs TRBV4-1 and TRBJ1-4; D uncertain. The CDR3 sequence is 16 residues long. V lost 4 bases to trimming and J lost 4 bases, with 16 bases between them. Per the germline V gene, CDR1 is MGHRA and CDR2 is YSYEKL.

The chain has TRBV5-1 and TRBJ1-6; D is unclear. CDR1 SGHRS and CDR2 YFSETQ come from the germline V gene. This CDR3 contains 13 residues. Trimming shortened V by 0 bases and J by 9 bases, and 7 bases separated the two germline ends. In DNA form, the CDR3 reads TGCGCCAGCAGCTTGGGTGCAGGTTCACCCCTCCACTTT. This translates into CASSLGAGSPLHF.

By sample share, this clone is medium-sized. The gene calls are TRBV27 and TRBJ2-1; TRBD1 is a possible D gene (5 bases). Germline assignment: CDR1 MNHEY and CDR2 SMNVEV (reference sequence). Trimming took off 8 bases at V and 0 bases at J, with 8 bases between the two ends. The CDR3 contains 13 residues. In DNA form, the CDR3 reads TGTGCCAGCGGACACCTCTCCTACAATGAGCAGTTCTTC. It specifies CASGHLSYNEQFF.

The chain recombines TRBV10-2 with TRBJ1-1; possible D gene TRBD1, 5 bases. The CDR3 extends over 14 amino acids. With 6 bases removed from V and 3 bases from J, the gap between germline ends came to 14 bases. Germline V lookup: CDR1 WSHSY, CDR2 SAAADI. The CDR3 sequence: CASRKETAYTEAFF. CDR3 DNA: TGCGCCAGCAGAAAAGAGACAGCCTACACTGAAGCTTTCTTT.

This clone was seen a few times. V usage is TRBV6-1 and J usage is TRBJ1-2; D is ambiguous. The germline V gene encodes CDR1 MNHNS and CDR2 SASEGT. Trimming took off 1 base at V and 4 bases at J, with 10 bases between the two ends. The CDR3 is 14 amino acids. DNA of the CDR3: TGTGCCAGCAGTGAAGTTCAGGTGGGCTATGGCTACACCTTC. It is translated as CASSEVQVGYGYTF.

This chain links TRBV11-2 with TRBJ2-3; 9 bases line up with TRBD2. V shed 5 bases, J shed 1 base, and the junction held 4 bases outside the gene matches. Looked up from germline, CDR1 is SGHAT and CDR2 is FQNNGV. The CDR3 is made up of 15 amino acids. CDR3 in DNA: TGTGCCAGCAGCCCATTAGCGGGGGGCACAGATACGCAGTATTTT. Its protein is CASSPLAGGTDTQYF.

This clone was observed a handful of times. The V and J genes are TRBV5-1 and TRBJ1-1; D is possibly TRBD1 (6 bases). Trimming cost V 1 base and J 3 bases, with 10 bases left between them. Germline CDR1 is SGHRS and CDR2 is YFSETQ. CDR3 length: 14 amino acids. CDR3 protein: CASSLLGADTEAFF. In nucleotides, the CDR3 is TGCGCCAGCAGCTTGCTGGGGGCCGACACTGAAGCTTTCTTT.

This clone was counted between two and nine times. The rearrangement links TRBV19 to TRBJ2-5, with D uncertain. Trimming removed 2 bases at V and 4 bases at J, with 14 bases between. Germline CDR1 LNHDA, CDR2 SQIVND (reference sequence). The CDR3 consists of 15 residues. Written as DNA, the CDR3 is TGTGCCAGTAGTATACCAGGTGTCCGCCCAGAGACCCAGTACTTC. This encodes CASSIPGVRPETQYF. The complete variable domain, with remaining parts taken from reference TRBV19 and TRBJ2-5, reads DGGITQSPKYLFRKEGQNVTLSCEQNLNHDAMYWYRQDPGQGLRLIYYSQIVNDFQKGDIAEGYSVSREKKESFPLTVTSAQKNPTAFYLCASSIPGVRPETQYFGPGTRLLVL.

The V gene is TRBV11-2, the J gene TRBJ1-2, with D perhaps TRBD1 (6 bases). This CDR3 has 17 residues. The germline V gene has CDR1 SGHAT and CDR2 FQNNGV. V was shortened by 5 bases and J by 4 bases, with 23 bases between the two germline ends. CDR3 amino acids: CASSPVGGAGASYGYTF. The CDR3 DNA reads TGTGCCAGCAGCCCCGTGGGGGGGGCTGGGGCCTCCTATGGCTACACCTTC.

CDR3 in amino acids: CASDWTGGGTDTQYF. The CDR3 region has the DNA TGTGCCTCCGACTGGACAGGGGGCGGCACAGATACGCAGTATTTT. The chain employs TRBV2 and TRBJ2-3; TRBD1 matches 11 bases. CDR1 is SNHLY and CDR2 is FYNNEI in the germline V gene. V lost 11 bases, J lost 1 base, and 8 bases stayed unmatched. This CDR3 is 15 amino acids long. Variable domain in full (rest from reference TRBV2 and TRBJ2-3): EPEVTQTPSHQVTQMGQEVILRCVPISNHLYFYWYRQILGQKVEFLVSFYNNEISEKSEIFDDQFSVERPDGSNFTLKIRSTKLEDSAMYFCASDWTGGGTDTQYFGPGTRLTVL.